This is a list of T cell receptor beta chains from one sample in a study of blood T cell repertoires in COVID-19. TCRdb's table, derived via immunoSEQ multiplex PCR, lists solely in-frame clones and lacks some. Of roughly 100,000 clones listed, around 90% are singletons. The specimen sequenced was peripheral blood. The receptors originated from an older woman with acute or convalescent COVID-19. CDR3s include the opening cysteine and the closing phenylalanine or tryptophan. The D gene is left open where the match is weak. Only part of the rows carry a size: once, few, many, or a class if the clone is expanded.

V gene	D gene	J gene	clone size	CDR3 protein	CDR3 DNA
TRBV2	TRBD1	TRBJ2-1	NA	CASSEDRGSYNEQFF	TGTGCCAGCAGTGAAGACAGGGGATCCTACAATGAGCAGTTCTTC
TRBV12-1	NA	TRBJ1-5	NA	CASSTGQKSNQPQHF	TGTGCCAGCAGCACCGGACAGAAAAGCAATCAGCCCCAGCATTTT
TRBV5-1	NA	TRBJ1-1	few	CASSPAVNTEAFF	TGCGCCAGCAGCCCAGCGGTGAACACTGAAGCTTTCTTT
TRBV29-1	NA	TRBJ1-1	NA	CSVESGLTTEAFF	TGCAGCGTTGAGAGCGGCTTAACAACTGAAGCTTTCTTT
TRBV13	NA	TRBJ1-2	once	CASSVRDKYGYTF	TGTGCCAGCAGCGTCCGGGACAAGTATGGCTACACCTTC
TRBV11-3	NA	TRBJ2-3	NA	CASSLDRVMADTQYF	TGTGCCAGCAGCTTAGACAGGGTCATGGCAGATACGCAGTATTTT
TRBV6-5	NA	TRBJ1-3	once	CASSYAGTGWGTIYF	TGTGCCAGCAGTTACGCGGGGACCGGCTGGGGTACCATATATTTT
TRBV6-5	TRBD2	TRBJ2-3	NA	CASRPIAGATDTQYF	TGTGCCAGCAGGCCCATAGCGGGAGCCACAGATACGCAGTATTTT
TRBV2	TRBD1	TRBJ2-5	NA	CASSEVDRGSSPDYF	TGTGCCAGCAGTGAAGTCGACAGGGGGTCTTCACCTGACTACTTC
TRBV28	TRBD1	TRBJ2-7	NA	CASSLAGTALSYEQYF	TGTGCCAGCAGTTTAGCTGGGACAGCCCTCTCCTACGAGCAGTACTTC
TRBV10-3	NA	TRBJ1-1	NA	CAISEPDRGLEAFF	TGTGCCATCAGTGAGCCGGACAGAGGACTTGAAGCTTTCTTT
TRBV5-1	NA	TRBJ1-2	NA	CASSLGQFNYGYTF	TGCGCCAGCAGCTTGGGACAGTTTAACTATGGCTACACCTTC
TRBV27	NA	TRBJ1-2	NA	CASSLSMGPRPYGYTF	TGTGCCAGCAGTTTATCGATGGGGCCTCGCCCCTATGGCTACACCTTC
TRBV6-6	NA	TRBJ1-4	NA	CASSYGQTATNEKLFF	TGTGCCAGCAGTTACGGTCAGACAGCAACTAATGAAAAACTGTTTTTT
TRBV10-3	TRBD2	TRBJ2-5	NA	CAIGSGTSAQETQYF	TGTGCCATCGGTTCCGGGACTAGCGCTCAAGAGACCCAGTACTTC
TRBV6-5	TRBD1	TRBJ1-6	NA	CASARPGQGDSPLHF	TGTGCCAGCGCACGCCCCGGACAGGGGGATTCACCCCTCCACTTT
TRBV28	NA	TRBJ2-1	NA	CASSLFAGQGGNEQFF	TGTGCCAGCAGTTTATTTGCTGGGCAGGGAGGCAATGAGCAGTTCTTC
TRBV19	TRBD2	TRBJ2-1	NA	CASKRSGSEDEQFF	TGTGCCAGTAAACGTAGCGGGAGTGAAGATGAGCAGTTCTTC
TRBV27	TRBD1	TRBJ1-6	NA	CASSLKGARGHSPLHF	TGTGCCAGCAGTTTAAAGGGGGCCAGGGGGCACTCACCCCTCCACTTT
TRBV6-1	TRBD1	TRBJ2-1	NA	CASSEASPGQVPRGPLNEQFF	TGTGCCAGCAGTGAAGCGTCTCCGGGACAGGTCCCCAGAGGGCCTCTCAATGAGCAGTTCTTC